The next 26 T cell receptor beta chains were all read from a single sample in a study of CD8+CD57+ T cells in acquired aplastic anemia. Patients chosen for sequencing had CD8+CD57+ cells that had expanded, as shown by flow cytometry. The template used for profiling TCR beta VDJ and CDR3 was genomic DNA. TCRdb reanalysed the reads using MiXCR and keeps one entry per CDR3 protein. The data hold 150,000 to 200,000 distinct CDR3 sequences, with less than 50% observed a single time. Sequenced sample: sorted CD4+, CD8+, or CD8+CD57+ T cells (not recorded which) from PBMCs. The receptors were sampled from a human donor with aplastic anemia.

V is TRBV18 and J is TRBJ2-3; perhaps D is TRBD1 or TRBD2 (5 bases each). Trimming removed 4 bases at V and 1 base at J, with 12 bases between. CDR1 and CDR2 from the germline V gene are KGHSH and LQKENI. The CDR3 runs 15 residues. CDR3 DNA: TGTGCCAGCTCACAGCTCGTGGGGGGCACAGATACGCAGTATTTT. Its translation is CASSQLVGGTDTQYF.

At least ten counts were recorded for this clonotype. This sequence joins TRBV12-3 or TRBV12-4 and TRBJ1-5; 10 bases are a match to TRBD1. The CDR3 extends over 14 amino acids. Trimming cost V 1 base and J 6 bases; bases outside gene matches: 0. The CDR3 region is CASSLGTGGQPQHF. Written as DNA, the CDR3 is TGTGCCAGCAGTTTAGGGACAGGGGGTCAGCCCCAGCATTTT.

There are many counts of this clonotype. This chain connects TRBV13 to TRBJ2-3, with D possibly TRBD2 on 6 matching bases. This CDR3 region has 16 residues. V lost 4 bases and J 5 bases, leaving 19 bases between the germline ends. Per germline, CDR1 PRHDT and CDR2 FYEKMQ (reference sequence). The CDR3 region has the DNA TGTGCCAGCAGCTCAATCAGCGGGCCCGGGATAGATACGCAGTATTTT. This encodes CASSSISGPGIDTQYF.

This chain uses TRBV7-9 with TRBJ1-5, with D possibly matching TRBD1 (6 bases). V lost 5 bases and J 0 bases, leaving 8 bases between the germline ends. CDR1 and CDR2 from the germline V gene are SEHNR and FQNEAQ (reference sequence). The CDR3 contains 14 residues. The CDR3 DNA follows: TGTGCCAGCAGCAAGGACAGTAGCAATCAGCCCCAGCATTTT. Protein sequence: CASSKDSSNQPQHF.

In its sample, this clonotype was seen many times. The V and J genes are TRBV24-1 and TRBJ1-3; D gene unclear. This CDR3 has 15 amino acids. Germline V CDR1 and CDR2: KGHDR, SFDVKD. V lost 2 bases and J lost 4, with 11 bases in between. This CDR3 is CATSDCLEGGNTIYF. The CDR3 DNA follows: TGTGCCACCAGTGATTGCCTCGAGGGAGGAAACACCATATATTTT.

This clonotype has only a few counts. V gene TRBV7-3 combines with J gene TRBJ2-7; 13 positions match TRBD2. J gave up 2 bases and V 10 bases, and 11 bases lay outside the gene matches. The CDR3 contains 16 residues. From germline, CDR1 is SGHTA and CDR2 FQGTGA. CDR3: CATSDSGLAGPYEQYV. The CDR3 coding sequence is TGTGCCACCAGTGACTCGGGACTAGCGGGGCCCTACGAGCAGTACGTC.

V and J are TRBV19 and TRBJ2-2, with TRBD1 identical over 9 bases. The germline gives CDR1 LNHDA, CDR2 SQIVND (reference sequence). The trim removed 10 bases at V and 1 base at J, leaving 7 bases unmatched. This CDR3 has 15 residues. CDR3 DNA: TGTGCCACCTCACCGGGACAGGGGAACACCGGGGAGCTGTTTTTT. Amino acids: CATSPGQGNTGELFF.

This clonotype has ten or more counts. The J gene is TRBJ2-2, the V gene TRBV9, with D maybe TRBD1 (5 bases). The V and J ends lost 0 bases and 7 bases respectively, with 16 bases between them. The germline CDR1 and CDR2 sequences are SGDLS and YYNGEE. The CDR3 extends over 16 amino acids. The CDR3, as DNA: TGTGCCAGCAGCGTAGATCCCCAGGGTAATGGCGGGGAGCTGTTTTTT. Protein sequence: CASSVDPQGNGGELFF.

This clonotype was found once. Relative to the germline gene, one junction end is altered; a read error may explain this. This chain connects TRBV7-2 to TRBJ1-4; TRBD1 aligns across 9 bases. The CDR3 covers 15 residues. Germline V gene sequence: CDR1 SGHTA, CDR2 FQGNSA. The CDR3 sequence: CASSSPGTGIEKLSF. As DNA, the CDR3 is TGTGCCAGCAGCTCCCCCGGGACAGGGATAGAAAAACTGTCTTTT.

This clonotype showed up many times. The rearrangement uses TRBV19 and TRBJ2-4; the D gene is possibly TRBD2 (5 bases). Per germline, CDR1 LNHDA and CDR2 SQIVND (reference sequence). V lost 6 bases and J lost 5, with 11 bases in between. The CDR3 loop spans 13 amino acids. The CDR3 DNA sequence: TGTGCCAGTAGAAACGGGATCCAAAACATTCAGTACTTC. The encoded protein is CASRNGIQNIQYF.

The chain employs TRBV7-8 and TRBJ2-3, with D possibly TRBD2 on 6 matching bases. CDR1 and CDR2 from the germline V gene are SGHVS and FQNEAQ. The CDR3 is 14 amino acids. V lost 1 base and J 4 bases, leaving 9 bases between the germline ends. For the CDR3, the DNA is TGTGCCAGCAGCTTAGGGCGGGGTGCAGATACGCAGTATTTT. Its protein is CASSLGRGADTQYF. The full variable domain, with the rest looked up from reference TRBV7-8 and TRBJ2-3, is GAGVSQSPRYKVAKRGQDVALRCDPISGHVSLFWYQQALGQGPEFLTYFQNEAQLDKSGLPSDRFFAERPEGSVSTLKIQRTQQEDSAVYLCASSLGRGADTQYFGPGTRLTVL.

This sequence joins TRBV19 and TRBJ2-1; TRBD1 agrees at 10 bases. Losses at the gene ends were 8 bases for V and 1 base for J; bases not matched to a gene: 5. CDR3 length equals 15 residues. Germline V gene data show CDR1 as LNHDA and CDR2 as SQIVND (reference sequence). CDR3 DNA sequence: TGTGCCAGTTTTCCGGGACAGGGGTCCTACAATGAGCAGTTCTTC. It specifies CASFPGQGSYNEQFF.

The chain uses TRBV5-1 and TRBJ1-6; no reliable D call. Trimming took off 0 bases at V and 10 bases at J, with 17 bases between the two ends. In germline, CDR1 is SGHRS, CDR2 YFSETQ. The CDR3 is 16 amino acids. The CDR3, as DNA: TGCGCCAGCAGCTTGGGGGCCGGGTCCCCCGGGTCACCCCTCCACTTT. Its translation: CASSLGAGSPGSPLHF.

V is TRBV7-2 and J is TRBJ2-7; unclear D gene. Per the germline V gene, CDR1 is SGHTA and CDR2 is FQGNSA. Deletions cut 6 bases from V and 0 bases from J, with 9 bases between. The CDR3 is 13 amino acids. The CDR3 reads CASSLSTSYEQYF. CDR3 nucleotide sequence: TGTGCCAGCAGTTTGAGTACCTCCTACGAGCAGTACTTC.

This clonotype was seen many times. The chain uses TRBV9 and TRBJ2-1, with no clear D. The CDR3 is 15 residues long. Trimming pared 4 bases from V and 4 bases from J, leaving 15 bases between. The germline V gene encodes CDR1 SGDLS and CDR2 YYNGEE. Here the CDR3 reads CASSSNGFEYNEQFF. CDR3 sequence (DNA): TGTGCCAGCAGCTCTAACGGGTTCGAGTACAATGAGCAGTTCTTC.

This chain connects TRBV20-1 to TRBJ1-1; 10 bases fit TRBD1. The CDR3 sequence is 15 residues long. Germline CDR1 and CDR2: DFQATT and SNEGSKA (reference sequence). The V gene end was trimmed by 5 bases and the J gene end by 1 base; junction bases not matched to a gene: 7. The CDR3 is CSADRDRGANTEAFF. The CDR3 coding sequence is TGCAGTGCTGATCGGGACAGGGGTGCGAACACTGAAGCTTTCTTT.

This clonotype has only a few counts. The rearrangement joins TRBV7-8 to TRBJ2-7; 7 bases are a match to TRBD1. The CDR3 consists of 15 residues. CDR1 is SGHVS and CDR2 is FQNEAQ in the germline V gene. V shed 5 bases and J 0 bases; nucleotides not matched to a gene: 7. The CDR3 sequence is CASSPRQGPSYEQYF. CDR3 DNA: TGTGCCAGCAGCCCTCGACAGGGCCCCTCCTACGAGCAGTACTTC.

This clonotype was recorded at least ten times. J is TRBJ2-2 and V is TRBV7-2; the D gene is possibly TRBD2 (6 bases). Deletions cut 4 bases from V and 4 bases from J, with 10 bases between. CDR3 length equals 14 residues. CDR1 is SGHTA and CDR2 is FQGNSA in the germline V gene. The DNA for the CDR3 is TGTGCCAGCAGCTACGGGACTCCCACCGGGGAGCTGTTTTTT. This codes for CASSYGTPTGELFF.

The V gene is TRBV24-1, the J gene TRBJ1-5; D gene ambiguous. Germline CDR1 KGHDR, CDR2 SFDVKD. The CDR3 contains 13 residues. The V end lost 6 bases, the J end lost 9 bases, and 14 bases lay between the germline ends. The CDR3 region is CATSLSMVGPQHF. In nucleotides, the CDR3 is TGTGCCACCAGTTTATCGATGGTGGGGCCCCAGCATTTT.

This clonotype occurred many times. V and J are TRBV5-6 and TRBJ2-7; TRBD2 matches at 7 bases. Germline CDR1 is SGHDT and CDR2 is YYEEEE. The CDR3 has 15 residues. V was clipped by 2 bases and J by 2 bases; unmatched bases: 7. The CDR3 DNA reads as TGTGCCAGCAGCTTCAGAGGGACTAACACCTACGAGCAGTACTTC. Protein: CASSFRGTNTYEQYF.

With respect to this clonotype: This may be a read error, as it is one base from a much larger clone. This chain connects TRBV10-3 to TRBJ1-2; tentatively, D is TRBD1 (6 bases). The CDR3 length is 15 residues. CDR1 and CDR2 from the germline V gene are ENHRY and SYGVKD. DNA of the CDR3: TGTGCCAGCAGTCCCGTCTCGGGGGGGCACTATGGCTACACCTTC. Amino acid sequence: CASSPVSGGHYGYTF.

This clonotype was recorded at least ten times. CDR3 DNA: TGCGCCAGCTCCGGACAGGGCCTAAACACTGAAGCTTTCTTT. It codes for CASSGQGLNTEAFF. This chain links TRBV10-2 with TRBJ1-1; TRBD1 aligns across 8 bases. Per germline, CDR1 WSHSY and CDR2 SAAADI. The V gene end was trimmed by 8 bases and the J gene end by 2 bases; junction bases not matched to a gene: 7. This CDR3 comprises 14 residues.

This clonotype was seen at least ten times. The V gene is TRBV6-2 or TRBV6-3, the J gene TRBJ1-5; D gene ambiguous. The CDR3 is 13 amino acids. V lost 2 bases and J 6 bases, leaving 8 bases between the germline ends. Germline V CDR1 and CDR2: MNHEY, SVGEGT. The CDR3 protein is CASSYSATQPQHF. CDR3 DNA sequence: TGTGCCAGCAGTTACAGCGCCACTCAGCCCCAGCATTTT.

This chain connects TRBV15 to TRBJ2-7, with 11 bases identical to TRBD2. Looked up from germline, CDR1 is LNHNV and CDR2 is YYDKDF (reference sequence). Trimming took 0 bases from V and 2 from J; bases not matched to a gene: 6. The CDR3 length is 17 residues. DNA for the CDR3: TGTGCCACCAGCAGAGACCCTATAGCGGGGGGGACCTACGAGCAGTACTTC. It codes for CATSRDPIAGGTYEQYF.

As concerns this clonotype: The germline gene is not matched at one end of the junction; a read error may be the cause. V gene TRBV20-1 combines with J gene TRBJ2-1, with 15 bases that match TRBD2. Germline lookup yields CDR1 DFQATT and CDR2 SNEGSKA (reference sequence). The CDR3 is 16 amino acids. CDR3 in DNA: TGCAGTGCTCGAGAAGGAGGACTAGCGGGAGGGGACAAGCAGTTCTTC. It translates to CSAREGGLAGGDKQFF.

This clonotype appeared many times. DNA of the CDR3: TGTGCCAGCAGCTTAGATCCTGGAAAAGATACGCAGTATTTT. Translated: CASSLDPGKDTQYF. V is TRBV11-2 and J is TRBJ2-3; no firm D call. Germline V gene lookup returns CDR1 SGHAT and CDR2 FQNNGV. CDR3 length: 14 amino acids. Trimming left V 0 bases short and J 5 bases short, with 9 bases between. Full variable domain (rest looked up from reference TRBV11-2 and TRBJ2-3): EAGVAQSPRYKIIEKRQSVAFWCNPISGHATLYWYQQILGQGPKLLIQFQNNGVVDDSQLPKDRFSAERLKGVDSTLKIQPAKLEDSAVYLCASSLDPGKDTQYFGPGTRLTVL.